A single T cell receptor (beta chain) is shown here with its context. The data were obtained in a study of blood T cell repertoires in COVID-19. Turning to the study itself: Acute and convalescent COVID-19 samples came from the United States, Italy and Spain.

Authors' methods: Nucleated cell number was recorded as an estimate derived from reference gene primer amplification. Sequencing was performed with immunoSEQ multiplex PCR; in TCRdb, only in-frame clones are kept and a portion is missing. Clone size and the V and J calls come from that table; the DNA yielded D and trimming. Of some 100,000 clones in the sample, around 90% were seen once. This CDR3 region has 18 residues. Germline lookup yields CDR1 PRHDT and CDR2 FYEKMQ (reference sequence). Deletions cut 3 bases from V and 8 bases from J, with 28 bases between. Material: peripheral blood. The sequence was obtained from a woman aged 65 to 85 with acute or convalescent COVID-19. This chain uses TRBV13 with TRBJ1-1, with D perhaps TRBD1 (5 bases). The CDR3 coding sequence is TGTGCCAGCAGCTTCCTCGGGGGTGGGTGGACGGGTTTCTCCGAAGCTTTCTTT. Translation: CASSFLGGGWTGFSEAFF.